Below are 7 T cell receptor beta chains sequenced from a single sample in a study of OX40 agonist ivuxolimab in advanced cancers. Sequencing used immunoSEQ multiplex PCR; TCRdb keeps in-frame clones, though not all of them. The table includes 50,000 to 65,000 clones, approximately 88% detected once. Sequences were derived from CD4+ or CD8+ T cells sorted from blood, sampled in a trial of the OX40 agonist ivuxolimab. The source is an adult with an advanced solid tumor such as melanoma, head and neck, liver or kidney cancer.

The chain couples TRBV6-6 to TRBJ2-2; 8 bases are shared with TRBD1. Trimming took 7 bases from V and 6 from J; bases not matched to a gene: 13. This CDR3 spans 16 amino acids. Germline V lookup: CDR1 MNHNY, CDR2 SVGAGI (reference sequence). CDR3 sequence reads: CASTSGTGLVAGELFF. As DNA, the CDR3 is TGTGCCAGCACTTCCGGGACAGGTTTAGTGGCCGGGGAGCTGTTTTTT.

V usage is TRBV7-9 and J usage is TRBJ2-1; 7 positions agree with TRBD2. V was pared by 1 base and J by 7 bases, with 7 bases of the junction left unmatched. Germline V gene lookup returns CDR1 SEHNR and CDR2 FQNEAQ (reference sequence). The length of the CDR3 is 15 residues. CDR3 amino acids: CASSLDGGSKNEQFF. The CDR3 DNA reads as TGTGCCAGCAGCTTAGATGGCGGGAGTAAGAATGAGCAGTTCTTC.

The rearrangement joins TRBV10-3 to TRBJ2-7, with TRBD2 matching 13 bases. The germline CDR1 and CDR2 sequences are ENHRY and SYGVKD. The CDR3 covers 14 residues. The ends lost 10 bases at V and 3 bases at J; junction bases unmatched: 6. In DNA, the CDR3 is TGTGCCAGCAAACTAGCGGGAGGGGTCTACGAGCAGTACTTC. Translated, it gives CASKLAGGVYEQYF.

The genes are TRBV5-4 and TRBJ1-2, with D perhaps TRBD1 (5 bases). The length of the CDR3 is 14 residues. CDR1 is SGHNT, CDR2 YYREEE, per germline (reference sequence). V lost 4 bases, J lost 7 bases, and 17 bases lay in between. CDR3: CASSTGGEGLGYTF. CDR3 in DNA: TGTGCCAGCAGCACCGGCGGGGAGGGGCTTGGCTACACCTTC.

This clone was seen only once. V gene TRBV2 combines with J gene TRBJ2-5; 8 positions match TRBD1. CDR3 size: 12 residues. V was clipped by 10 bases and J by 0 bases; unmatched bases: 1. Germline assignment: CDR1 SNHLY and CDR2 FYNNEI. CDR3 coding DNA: TGTGCCACGACAGGGGACCAAGAGACCCAGTACTTC. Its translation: CATTGDQETQYF.

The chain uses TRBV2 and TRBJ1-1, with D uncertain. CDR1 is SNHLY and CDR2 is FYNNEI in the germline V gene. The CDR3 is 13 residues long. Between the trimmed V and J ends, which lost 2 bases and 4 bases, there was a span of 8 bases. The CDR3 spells CASSESMVTEAFF. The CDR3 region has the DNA TGTGCCAGCAGTGAATCTATGGTCACTGAAGCTTTCTTT.

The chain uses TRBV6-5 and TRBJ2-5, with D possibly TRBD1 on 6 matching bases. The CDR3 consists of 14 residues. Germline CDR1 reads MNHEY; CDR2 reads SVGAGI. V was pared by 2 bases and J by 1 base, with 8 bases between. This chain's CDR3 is CASSYRGSQETQYF. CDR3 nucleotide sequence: TGTGCCAGCAGTTACAGGGGGTCCCAAGAGACCCAGTACTTC.